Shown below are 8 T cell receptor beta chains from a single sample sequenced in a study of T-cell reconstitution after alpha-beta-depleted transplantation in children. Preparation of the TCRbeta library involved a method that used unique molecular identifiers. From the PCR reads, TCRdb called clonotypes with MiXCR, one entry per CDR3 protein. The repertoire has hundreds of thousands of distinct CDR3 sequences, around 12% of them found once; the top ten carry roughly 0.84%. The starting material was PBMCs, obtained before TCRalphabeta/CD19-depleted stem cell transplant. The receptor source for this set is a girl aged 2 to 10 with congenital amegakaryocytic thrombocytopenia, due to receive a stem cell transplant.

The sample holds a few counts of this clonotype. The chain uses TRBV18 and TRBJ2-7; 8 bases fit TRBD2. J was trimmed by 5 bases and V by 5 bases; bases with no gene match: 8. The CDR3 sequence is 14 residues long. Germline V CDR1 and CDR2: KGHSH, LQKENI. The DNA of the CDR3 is TGTGCCAGCTCAATGAGCGGGAGTAGCAACGAGCAGTACTTC. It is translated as CASSMSGSSNEQYF.

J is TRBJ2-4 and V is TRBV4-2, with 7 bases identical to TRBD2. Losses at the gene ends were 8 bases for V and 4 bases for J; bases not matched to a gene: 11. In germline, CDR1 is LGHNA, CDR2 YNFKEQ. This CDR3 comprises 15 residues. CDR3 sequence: CASESSLSGKNIQYF. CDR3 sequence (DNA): TGTGCCAGCGAATCCTCTCTTAGCGGGAAAAACATTCAGTACTTC.

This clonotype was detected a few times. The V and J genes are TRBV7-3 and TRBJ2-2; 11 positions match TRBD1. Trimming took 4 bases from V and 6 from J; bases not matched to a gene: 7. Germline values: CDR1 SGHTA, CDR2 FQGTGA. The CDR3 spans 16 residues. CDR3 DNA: TGTGCCAGCAGCTCCGGGACAGGGGGAAGATCCGGGGAGCTGTTTTTT. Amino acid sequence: CASSSGTGGRSGELFF.

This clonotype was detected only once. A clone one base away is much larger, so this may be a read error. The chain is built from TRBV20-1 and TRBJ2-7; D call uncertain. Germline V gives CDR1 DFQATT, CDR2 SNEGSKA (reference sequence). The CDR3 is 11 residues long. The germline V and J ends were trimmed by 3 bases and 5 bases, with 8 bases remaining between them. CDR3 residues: CSARMVNEQYF. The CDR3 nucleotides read TGCAGTGCTAGGATGGTAAACGAGCAGTACTTC.

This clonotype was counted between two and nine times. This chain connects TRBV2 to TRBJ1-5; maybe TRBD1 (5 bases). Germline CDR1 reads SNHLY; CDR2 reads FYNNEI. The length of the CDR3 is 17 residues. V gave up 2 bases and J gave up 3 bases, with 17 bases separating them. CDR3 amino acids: CASSESLGVKDNQPQHF. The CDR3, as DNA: TGTGCCAGCAGTGAAAGTCTAGGGGTAAAGGACAATCAGCCCCAGCATTTT.

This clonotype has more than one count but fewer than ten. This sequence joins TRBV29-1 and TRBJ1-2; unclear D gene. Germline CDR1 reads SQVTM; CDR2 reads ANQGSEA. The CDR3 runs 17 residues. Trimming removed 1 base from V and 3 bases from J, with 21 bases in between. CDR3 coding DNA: TGCAGCGTTGAAGCTTTAAGAGGGCGGAACTCCTACTATGGCTACACCTTC. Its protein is CSVEALRGRNSYYGYTF. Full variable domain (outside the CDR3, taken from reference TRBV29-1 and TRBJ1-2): SAVISQKPSRDICQRGTSLTIQCQVDSQVTMMFWYRQQPGQSLTLIATANQGSEATYESGFVIDKFPISRPNLTFSTLTVSNMSPEDSSIYLCSVEALRGRNSYYGYTFGSGTRLTVV.

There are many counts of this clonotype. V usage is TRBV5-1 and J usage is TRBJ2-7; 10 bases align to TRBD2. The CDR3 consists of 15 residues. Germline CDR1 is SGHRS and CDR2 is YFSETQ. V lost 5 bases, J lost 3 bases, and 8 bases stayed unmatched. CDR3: CASRDGLADHYEQYF. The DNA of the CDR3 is TGCGCCAGCAGGGATGGACTAGCGGACCACTACGAGCAGTACTTC.

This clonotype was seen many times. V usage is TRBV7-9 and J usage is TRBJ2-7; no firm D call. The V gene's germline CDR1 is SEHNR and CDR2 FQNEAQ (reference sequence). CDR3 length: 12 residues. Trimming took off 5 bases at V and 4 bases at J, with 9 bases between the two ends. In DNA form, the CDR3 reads TGTGCCAGCAGCCCGACCCAATACGAGCAGTACTTC. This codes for CASSPTQYEQYF. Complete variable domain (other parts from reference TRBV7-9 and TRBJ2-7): DTGVSQNPRHKITKRGQNVTFRCDPISEHNRLYWYRQTLGQGPEFLTYFQNEAQLEKSRLLSDRFSAERPKGSFSTLEIQRTEQGDSAMYLCASSPTQYEQYFGPGTRLTVT.